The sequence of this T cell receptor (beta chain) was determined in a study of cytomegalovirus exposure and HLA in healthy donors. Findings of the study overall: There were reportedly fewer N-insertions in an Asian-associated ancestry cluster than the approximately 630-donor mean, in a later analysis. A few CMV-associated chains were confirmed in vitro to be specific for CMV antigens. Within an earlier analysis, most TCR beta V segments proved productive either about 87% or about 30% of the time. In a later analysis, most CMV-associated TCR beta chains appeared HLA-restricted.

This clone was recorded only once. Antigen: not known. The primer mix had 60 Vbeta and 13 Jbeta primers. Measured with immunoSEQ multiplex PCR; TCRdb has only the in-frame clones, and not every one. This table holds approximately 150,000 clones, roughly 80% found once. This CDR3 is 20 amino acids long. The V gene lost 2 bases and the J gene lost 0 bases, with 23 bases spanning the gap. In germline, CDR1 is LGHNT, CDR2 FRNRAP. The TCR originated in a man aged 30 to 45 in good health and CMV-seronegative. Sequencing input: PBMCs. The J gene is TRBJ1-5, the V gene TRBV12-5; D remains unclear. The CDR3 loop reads CASGLFHRLLDDDSNQPQHF. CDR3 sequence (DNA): TGTGCTAGTGGTTTGTTCCACAGACTATTGGATGATGATAGCAATCAGCCCCAGCATTTT.